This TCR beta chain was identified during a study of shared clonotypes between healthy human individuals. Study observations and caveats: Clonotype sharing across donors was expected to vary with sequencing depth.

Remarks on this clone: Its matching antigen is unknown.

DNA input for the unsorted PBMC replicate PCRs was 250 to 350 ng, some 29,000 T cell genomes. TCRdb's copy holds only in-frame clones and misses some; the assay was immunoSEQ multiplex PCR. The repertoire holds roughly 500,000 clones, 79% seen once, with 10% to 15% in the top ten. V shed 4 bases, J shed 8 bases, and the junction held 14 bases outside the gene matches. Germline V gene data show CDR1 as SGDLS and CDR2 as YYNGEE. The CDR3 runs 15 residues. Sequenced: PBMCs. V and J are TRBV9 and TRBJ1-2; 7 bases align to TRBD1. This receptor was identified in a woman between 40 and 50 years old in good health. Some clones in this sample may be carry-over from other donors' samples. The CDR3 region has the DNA TGTGCCAGCAGCACTTCGGACAGGCCATCCTCCGGCTACACCTTC. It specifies CASSTSDRPSSGYTF.